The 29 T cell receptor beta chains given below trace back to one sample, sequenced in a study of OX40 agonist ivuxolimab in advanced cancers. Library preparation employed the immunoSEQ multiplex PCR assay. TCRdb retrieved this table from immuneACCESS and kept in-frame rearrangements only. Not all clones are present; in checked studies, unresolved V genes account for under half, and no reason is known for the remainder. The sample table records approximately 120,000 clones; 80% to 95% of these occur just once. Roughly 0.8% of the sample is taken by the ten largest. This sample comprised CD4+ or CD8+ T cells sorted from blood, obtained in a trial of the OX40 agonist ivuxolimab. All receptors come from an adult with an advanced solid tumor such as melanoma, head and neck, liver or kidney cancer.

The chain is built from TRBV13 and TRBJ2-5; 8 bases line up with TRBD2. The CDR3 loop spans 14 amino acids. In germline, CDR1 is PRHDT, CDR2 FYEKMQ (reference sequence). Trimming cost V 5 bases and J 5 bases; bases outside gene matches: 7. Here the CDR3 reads CASSRSGRGETQYF. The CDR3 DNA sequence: TGTGCCAGCAGCCGAAGCGGGAGAGGGGAGACCCAGTACTTC.

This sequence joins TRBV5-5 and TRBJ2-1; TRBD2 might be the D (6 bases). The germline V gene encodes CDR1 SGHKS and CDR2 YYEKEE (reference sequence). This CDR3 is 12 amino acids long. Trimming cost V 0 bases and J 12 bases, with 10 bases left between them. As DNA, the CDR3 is TGTGCCAGCAGCTTGGTGGAGGGTTCGCAGTTCTTC. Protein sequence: CASSLVEGSQFF.

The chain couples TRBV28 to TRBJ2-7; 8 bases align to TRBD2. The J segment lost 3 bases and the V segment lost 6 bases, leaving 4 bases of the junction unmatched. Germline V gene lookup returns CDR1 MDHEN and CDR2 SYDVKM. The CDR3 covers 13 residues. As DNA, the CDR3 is TGTGCCAGCAGGAGAAGCGGGAGCTACGAGCAGTACTTC. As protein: CASRRSGSYEQYF.

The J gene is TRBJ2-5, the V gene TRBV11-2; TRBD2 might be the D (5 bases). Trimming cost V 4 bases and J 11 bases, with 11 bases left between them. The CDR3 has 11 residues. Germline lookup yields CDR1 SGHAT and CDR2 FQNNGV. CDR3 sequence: CASSYRGEQYF. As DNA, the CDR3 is TGTGCCAGCAGCTACCGGGGTGAGCAGTACTTC.

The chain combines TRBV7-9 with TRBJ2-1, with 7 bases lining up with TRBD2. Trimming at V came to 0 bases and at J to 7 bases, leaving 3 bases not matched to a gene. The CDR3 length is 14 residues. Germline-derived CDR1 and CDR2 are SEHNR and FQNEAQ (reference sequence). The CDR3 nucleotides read TGTGCCAGCAGCTTAGCGGGAGGGCCAAATGAGCAGTTCTTC. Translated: CASSLAGGPNEQFF.

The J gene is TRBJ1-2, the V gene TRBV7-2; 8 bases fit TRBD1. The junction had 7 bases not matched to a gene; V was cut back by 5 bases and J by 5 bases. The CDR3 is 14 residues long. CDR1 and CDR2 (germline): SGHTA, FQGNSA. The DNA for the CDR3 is TGTGCCAGCAGCCCCCGGACAGGGCGATATGGCTACACCTTC. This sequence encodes CASSPRTGRYGYTF.

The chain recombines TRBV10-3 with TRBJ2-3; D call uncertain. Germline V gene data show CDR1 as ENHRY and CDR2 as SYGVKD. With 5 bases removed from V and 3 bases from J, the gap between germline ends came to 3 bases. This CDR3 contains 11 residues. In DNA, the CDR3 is TGTGCCATCAGTATTACAGATACGCAGTATTTT. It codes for CAISITDTQYF.

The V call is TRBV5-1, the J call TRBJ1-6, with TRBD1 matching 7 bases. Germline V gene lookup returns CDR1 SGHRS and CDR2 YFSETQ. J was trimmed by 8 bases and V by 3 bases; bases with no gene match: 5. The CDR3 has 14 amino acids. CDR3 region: CASSSRQGDSPLHF. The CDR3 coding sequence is TGCGCCAGCAGCTCGCGACAGGGTGATTCACCCCTCCACTTT.

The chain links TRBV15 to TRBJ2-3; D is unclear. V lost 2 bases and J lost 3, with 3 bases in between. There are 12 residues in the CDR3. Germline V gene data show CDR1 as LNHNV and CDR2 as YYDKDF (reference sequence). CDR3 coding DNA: TGTGCCACCAGCAGAACGACAGATACGCAGTATTTT. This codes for CATSRTTDTQYF.

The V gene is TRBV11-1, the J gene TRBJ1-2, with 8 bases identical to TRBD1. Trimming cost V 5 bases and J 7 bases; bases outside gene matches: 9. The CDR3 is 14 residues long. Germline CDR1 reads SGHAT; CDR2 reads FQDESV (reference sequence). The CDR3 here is CASSLDRADVGYTF. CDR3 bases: TGTGCCAGCAGCCTGGACAGGGCTGATGTTGGCTACACCTTC.

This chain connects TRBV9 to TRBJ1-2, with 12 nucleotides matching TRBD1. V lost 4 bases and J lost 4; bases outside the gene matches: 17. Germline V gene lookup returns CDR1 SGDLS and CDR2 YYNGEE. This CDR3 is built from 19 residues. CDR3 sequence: CASSPSAGTGGAPGYGYTF. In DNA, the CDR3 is TGTGCCAGCAGCCCCTCGGCGGGGACAGGGGGCGCCCCCGGCTATGGCTACACCTTC.

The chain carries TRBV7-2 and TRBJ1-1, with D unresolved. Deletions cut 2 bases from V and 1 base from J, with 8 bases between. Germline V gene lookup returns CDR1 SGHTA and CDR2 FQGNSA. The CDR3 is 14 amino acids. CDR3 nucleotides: TGTGCCAGCAGCTTACTGACCCAGAACACTGAAGCTTTCTTT. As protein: CASSLLTQNTEAFF.

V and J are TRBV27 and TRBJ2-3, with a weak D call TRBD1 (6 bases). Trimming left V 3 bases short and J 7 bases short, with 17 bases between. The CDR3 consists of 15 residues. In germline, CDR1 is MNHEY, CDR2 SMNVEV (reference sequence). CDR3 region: CASSFIQGSSYTQYF. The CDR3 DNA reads TGTGCCAGCAGTTTCATACAGGGATCTTCGTATACGCAGTATTTT.

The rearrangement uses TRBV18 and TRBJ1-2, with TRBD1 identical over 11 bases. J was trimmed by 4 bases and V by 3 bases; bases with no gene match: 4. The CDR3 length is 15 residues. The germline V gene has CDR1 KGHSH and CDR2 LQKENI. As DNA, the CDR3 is TGTGCCAGCTCACCGGGACAGGGGGTAGGCTATGGCTACACCTTC. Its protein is CASSPGQGVGYGYTF.

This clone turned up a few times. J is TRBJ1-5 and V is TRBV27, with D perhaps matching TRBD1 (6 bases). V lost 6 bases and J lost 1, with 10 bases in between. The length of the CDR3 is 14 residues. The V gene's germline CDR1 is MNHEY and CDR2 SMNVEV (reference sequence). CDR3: CASRPTGSNQPQHF. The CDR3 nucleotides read TGTGCCAGCAGGCCAACAGGGAGCAATCAGCCCCAGCATTTT.

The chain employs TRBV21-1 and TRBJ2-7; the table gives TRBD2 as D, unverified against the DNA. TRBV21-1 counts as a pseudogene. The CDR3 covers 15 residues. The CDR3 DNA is TGTGCCAGCAGCAAAGTTAGTACTAGTTGCTACGAGCAGTACTTC. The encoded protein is CASSKVSTSCYEQYF.

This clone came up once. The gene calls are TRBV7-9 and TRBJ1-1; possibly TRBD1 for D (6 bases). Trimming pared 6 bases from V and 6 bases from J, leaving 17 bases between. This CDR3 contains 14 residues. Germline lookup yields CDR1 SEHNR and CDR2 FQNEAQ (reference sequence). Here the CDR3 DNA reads TGTGCCAGCAGGCCCTACAGGGATTATCCTGAAGCTTTCTTT. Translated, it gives CASRPYRDYPEAFF.

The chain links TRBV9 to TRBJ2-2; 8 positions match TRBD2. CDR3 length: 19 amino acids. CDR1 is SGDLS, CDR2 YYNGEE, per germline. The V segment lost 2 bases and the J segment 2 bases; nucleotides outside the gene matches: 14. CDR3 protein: CASSVQGGSGRDNTGELFF. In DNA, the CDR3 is TGTGCCAGCAGCGTGCAAGGGGGGAGCGGGAGAGATAACACCGGGGAGCTGTTTTTT.

CDR3: CSVEADGNTIYF. Written as DNA, the CDR3 is TGCAGCGTTGAAGCTGATGGAAACACCATATATTTT. This sequence joins TRBV29-1 and TRBJ1-3; unclear D gene. CDR3 length equals 12 residues. CDR1 is SQVTM and CDR2 is ANQGSEA in the germline V gene. V was clipped by 1 base and J by 3 bases, with 4 bases between them. The full variable domain, completed using reference TRBV29-1 and TRBJ1-3, is SAVISQKPSRDICQRGTSLTIQCQVDSQVTMMFWYRQQPGQSLTLIATANQGSEATYESGFVIDKFPISRPNLTFSTLTVSNMSPEDSSIYLCSVEADGNTIYFGEGSWLTVV.

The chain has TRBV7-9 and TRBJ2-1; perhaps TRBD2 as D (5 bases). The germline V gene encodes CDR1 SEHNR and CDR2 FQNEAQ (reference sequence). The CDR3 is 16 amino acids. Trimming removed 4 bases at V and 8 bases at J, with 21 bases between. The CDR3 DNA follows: TGTGCCAGCAGCTGGCTTAGCAGCGCGGGCGGCGATGAGCAGTTCTTC. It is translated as CASSWLSSAGGDEQFF. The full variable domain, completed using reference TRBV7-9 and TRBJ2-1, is DTGVSQNPRHKITKRGQNVTFRCDPISEHNRLYWYRQTLGQGPEFLTYFQNEAQLEKSRLLSDRFSAERPKGSFSTLEIQRTEQGDSAMYLCASSWLSSAGGDEQFFGPGTRLTVL.

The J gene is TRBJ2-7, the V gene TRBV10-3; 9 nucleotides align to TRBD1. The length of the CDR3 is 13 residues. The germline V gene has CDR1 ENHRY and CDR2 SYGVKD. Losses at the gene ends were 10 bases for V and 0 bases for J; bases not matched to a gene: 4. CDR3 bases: TGTGCCAACGGACAGGGGTTCTCCTACGAGCAGTACTTC. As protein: CANGQGFSYEQYF.

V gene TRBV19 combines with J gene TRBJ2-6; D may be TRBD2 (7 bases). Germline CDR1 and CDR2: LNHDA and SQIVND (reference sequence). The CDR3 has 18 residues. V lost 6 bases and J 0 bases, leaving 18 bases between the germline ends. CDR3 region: CASRRGRDGSSGANVLTF. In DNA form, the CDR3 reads TGTGCCAGTAGAAGGGGGAGGGACGGTTCCTCTGGGGCCAACGTCCTGACTTTC. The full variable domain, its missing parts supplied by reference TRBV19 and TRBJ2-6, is DGGITQSPKYLFRKEGQNVTLSCEQNLNHDAMYWYRQDPGQGLRLIYYSQIVNDFQKGDIAEGYSVSREKKESFPLTVTSAQKNPTAFYLCASRRGRDGSSGANVLTFGAGSRLTVL.

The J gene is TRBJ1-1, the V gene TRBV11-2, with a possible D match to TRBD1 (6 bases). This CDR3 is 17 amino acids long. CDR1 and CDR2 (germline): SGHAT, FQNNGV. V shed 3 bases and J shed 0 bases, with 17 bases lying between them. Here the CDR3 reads CASSFPPGAGVNTEAFF. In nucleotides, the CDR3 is TGTGCCAGCAGCTTCCCCCCGGGGGCGGGGGTGAACACTGAAGCTTTCTTT.

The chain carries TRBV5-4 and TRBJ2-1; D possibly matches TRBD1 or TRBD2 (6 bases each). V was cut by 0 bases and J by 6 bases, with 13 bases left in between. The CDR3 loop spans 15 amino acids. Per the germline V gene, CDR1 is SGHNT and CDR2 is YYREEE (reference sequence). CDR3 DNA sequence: TGTGCCAGCAGCTTGGGGGGGGCCTCATCCAATGAGCAGTTCTTC. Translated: CASSLGGASSNEQFF.

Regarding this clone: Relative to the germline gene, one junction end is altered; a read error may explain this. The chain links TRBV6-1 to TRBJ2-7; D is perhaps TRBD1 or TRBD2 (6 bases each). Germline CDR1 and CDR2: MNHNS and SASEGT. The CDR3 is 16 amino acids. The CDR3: CASSKASGAQGHEQYF. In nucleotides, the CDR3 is TGTGCCAGCAGTAAAGCCTCGGGGGCCCAGGGCCACGAGCAGTACTTC.

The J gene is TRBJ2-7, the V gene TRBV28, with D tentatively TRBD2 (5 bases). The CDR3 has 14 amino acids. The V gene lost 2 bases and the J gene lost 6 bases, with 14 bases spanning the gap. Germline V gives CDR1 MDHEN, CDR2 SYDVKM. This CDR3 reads CASSLPPGLGEQYF. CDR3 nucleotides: TGTGCCAGCAGTTTACCCCCGGGGTTGGGCGAGCAGTACTTC. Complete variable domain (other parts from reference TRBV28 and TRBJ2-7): DVKVTQSSRYLVKRTGEKVFLECVQDMDHENMFWYRQDPGLGLRLIYFSYDVKMKEKGDIPEGYSVSREKKERFSLILESASTNQTSMYLCASSLPPGLGEQYFGPGTRLTVT.

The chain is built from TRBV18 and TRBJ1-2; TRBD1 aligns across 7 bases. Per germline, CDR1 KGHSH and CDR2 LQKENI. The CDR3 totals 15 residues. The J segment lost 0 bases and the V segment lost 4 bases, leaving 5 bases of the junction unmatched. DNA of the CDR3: TGTGCCAGCTCACGGGGGACAGACCCTAACTATGGCTACACCTTC. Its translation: CASSRGTDPNYGYTF.

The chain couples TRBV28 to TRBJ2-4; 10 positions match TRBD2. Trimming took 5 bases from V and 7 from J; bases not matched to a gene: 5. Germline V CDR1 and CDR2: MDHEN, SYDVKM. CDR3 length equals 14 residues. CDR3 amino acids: CASSLTSGMNIQYF. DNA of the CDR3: TGTGCCAGCAGTCTTACTAGCGGGATGAACATTCAGTACTTC.

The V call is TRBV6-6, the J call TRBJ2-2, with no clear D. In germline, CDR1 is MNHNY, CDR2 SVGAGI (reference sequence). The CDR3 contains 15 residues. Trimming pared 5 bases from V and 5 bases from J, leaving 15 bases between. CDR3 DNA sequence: TGTGCCAGCAGTGGGGAATGGGTCCCGACCGGGGAGCTGTTTTTT. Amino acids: CASSGEWVPTGELFF.